Below are 8 T cell receptor beta chains sequenced from a single sample in a study of vaccination and CD4 T cells after COVID-19. TCRdb analysed the PCR reads with MiXCR anew, one entry per CDR3 protein. The sample yields roughly 19,000 distinct CDR3 sequences, 55% to 65% seen once. Material: CD4+ T cells from blood, obtained after SARS-CoV-2 vaccination. The receptor source for this set is a human donor who had recovered from COVID-19.

The chain combines TRBV20-1 with TRBJ2-2; 9 bases align to TRBD2. With 5 bases clipped from V and 3 bases from J, the junction kept 7 bases outside the gene matches. CDR3 size: 15 residues. Germline lookup yields CDR1 DFQATT and CDR2 SNEGSKA (reference sequence). CDR3 region: CSAGEREEYTGELFF. In nucleotides, the CDR3 is TGCAGTGCTGGCGAGCGGGAGGAATACACCGGGGAGCTGTTTTTT.

The genes are TRBV7-9 and TRBJ1-5; D gene ambiguous. The V end lost 2 bases, the J end lost 0 bases, and 5 bases lay between the germline ends. This CDR3 is 14 amino acids long. Germline V gives CDR1 SEHNR, CDR2 FQNEAQ (reference sequence). The CDR3 nucleotides read TGTGCCAGCAGCTTATTGGATAGCAATCAGCCCCAGCATTTT. This translates into CASSLLDSNQPQHF. Complete variable domain (other parts from reference TRBV7-9 and TRBJ1-5): DTGVSQNPRHKITKRGQNVTFRCDPISEHNRLYWYRQTLGQGPEFLTYFQNEAQLEKSRLLSDRFSAERPKGSFSTLEIQRTEQGDSAMYLCASSLLDSNQPQHFGDGTRLSIL.

The chain uses TRBV12-3 or TRBV12-4 and TRBJ2-3; TRBD1 or TRBD2 may be the D gene (5 bases each). CDR3 length: 15 residues. Between the trimmed V and J ends, which lost 6 bases and 1 base, there was a span of 14 bases. CDR3 DNA sequence: TGTGCCAGCAGGCCTCCGGGACGCCGCACAGATACGCAGTATTTT. Amino acid sequence: CASRPPGRRTDTQYF.

This sequence joins TRBV7-9 and TRBJ2-5; TRBD1 matches 7 bases. CDR1 SEHNR and CDR2 FQNEAQ come from the germline V gene (reference sequence). The V gene end was trimmed by 5 bases and the J gene end by 1 base; junction bases not matched to a gene: 10. This CDR3 has 16 amino acids. The CDR3 nucleotides are TGTGCCAGCAGCCCGGACCTCCGGGACAGCCAAGAGACCCAGTACTTC. The encoded protein is CASSPDLRDSQETQYF.

The chain carries TRBV20-1 and TRBJ2-4; 7 nucleotides agree with TRBD1. Trimming cost V 6 bases and J 0 bases; bases outside gene matches: 11. CDR1 and CDR2 (germline): DFQATT, SNEGSKA (reference sequence). The CDR3 runs to 16 residues. This chain's CDR3 is CSAGNRDRLAKNIQYF. CDR3 sequence (DNA): TGCAGTGCCGGTAATCGGGACAGATTAGCCAAAAACATTCAGTACTTC.

This chain joins TRBV7-3 and TRBJ2-1; D is unresolved. Germline V gives CDR1 SGHTA, CDR2 FQGTGA. The V end was cut by 2 bases, the J end by 8 bases, with 10 bases between. This CDR3 region has 13 residues. Written as DNA, the CDR3 is TGTGCCAGCAGCTTATCCGGAATGGATGAGCAGTTCTTC. Amino acid sequence: CASSLSGMDEQFF. Full variable domain (rest looked up from reference TRBV7-3 and TRBJ2-1): GAGVSQTPSNKVTEKGKYVELRCDPISGHTALYWYRQSLGQGPEFLIYFQGTGAADDSGLPNDRFFAVRPEGSVSTLKIQRTERGDSAVYLCASSLSGMDEQFFGPGTRLTVL.

The chain carries TRBV6-1 and TRBJ2-4; 7 bases agree with TRBD2. Germline loops: CDR1 MNHNS, CDR2 SASEGT. V shed 0 bases, J shed 5 bases, and the junction held 4 bases outside the gene matches. The CDR3 runs 15 residues. The CDR3 DNA sequence: TGTGCCAGCAGTGAAGCGGGAGGGCCGCAAAACATTCAGTACTTC. Translating gives CASSEAGGPQNIQYF.

V is TRBV7-3 and J is TRBJ2-5; a weak D match, TRBD2 (5 bases). Germline assignment: CDR1 SGHTA and CDR2 FQGTGA. The V gene lost 1 base and the J gene lost 4 bases, with 13 bases spanning the gap. CDR3 length: 15 residues. The CDR3 nucleotides are TGTGCCAGCAGCTTAAGTGGGATCGGGGTAGAGACCCAGTACTTC. This sequence encodes CASSLSGIGVETQYF.